This T cell receptor (beta chain) was found in a study of technical replicates of blood from a handful of donors. The V gene end was trimmed by 0 bases and the J gene end by 6 bases; junction bases not matched to a gene: 12. The V gene's germline CDR1 is LGHNA and CDR2 YSLEER. This CDR3 spans 17 amino acids. Sequencing used immunoSEQ multiplex PCR; TCRdb keeps in-frame clones, though not all of them. Of about 50,000 clones in the sample, 90% to 97% were seen once. The sample was T cells isolated from PBMCs. This TCR came from a human donor in good health. The V and J genes are TRBV4-3 and TRBJ1-2; 8 bases match TRBD1. The CDR3 protein is CASSQEAGGLIGNGYTF. In DNA form, the CDR3 reads TGCGCCAGCAGCCAAGAGGCAGGGGGCCTCATAGGAAATGGCTACACCTTC.